Listed below are T cell receptor beta chains from one sample, sequenced in a study of beta chain features in type 1 diabetes. Libraries were prepared by immunoSEQ multiplex PCR; TCRdb keeps only in-frame clonotypes and omits some of them. The table has 300,000 to 400,000 clones, roughly 13% seen once. Sequenced sample: naive CD4+ T cells from blood. Source of these receptors: a woman under 30 with type 1 diabetes. Both conserved end residues are part of each CDR3. Fields, in order: V gene, D gene, clone size, J gene, CDR3 DNA, CDR3 protein. The D gene is left open where the match is weak. A row's size may be missing; if present it is once, few, many or a size class.

V: TRBV11-1
D: TRBD1
size: few
J: TRBJ2-7
DNA: TGTGCCAGCAGCCCATCCGACAGGGGGAGACCCTACGAGCAGTACTTC
CDR3: CASSPSDRGRPYEQYF

V: TRBV7-9
D: TRBD2
size: -
J: TRBJ2-3
DNA: TGTGCCAGCAGCCCCCGGGGAAGCGGGAGGTTAGCAGATACGCAGTATTTT
CDR3: CASSPRGSGRLADTQYF

V: TRBV6-5
D: TRBD2
size: -
J: TRBJ2-7
DNA: TGTGCCAGCAGTTCCCAGGCTAGCGGGGGGACCTACGAGCAGTACTTC
CDR3: CASSSQASGGTYEQYF

V: TRBV6-1
D: -
size: -
J: TRBJ1-1
DNA: TGTGCCAGCAGTCCTACTGGGGCGACTGAAGCTTTCTTT
CDR3: CASSPTGATEAFF

V: TRBV28
D: TRBD1
size: -
J: TRBJ2-1
DNA: TGTGCCAGCTACTTCGGAGTGGGGCAGGGGGCCCTCAATGAGCAGTTCTTC
CDR3: CASYFGVGQGALNEQFF

V: TRBV7-9
D: -
size: few
J: TRBJ2-7
DNA: TGTGCCAGCAGCTTACTCGCGGGCTCCTACGAGCAGTACTTC
CDR3: CASSLLAGSYEQYF

V: TRBV5-5
D: TRBD1
size: few
J: TRBJ2-3
DNA: TGTGCCAGCAGCTTGAGTCCCGGACAGGACACAGATACGCAGTATTTT
CDR3: CASSLSPGQDTDTQYF

V: TRBV15
D: -
size: -
J: TRBJ1-5
DNA: TGTGCCACCGGCGGGGGCGGCCAGCCCCAGCATTTT
CDR3: CATGGGGQPQHF

V: TRBV28
D: -
size: few
J: TRBJ1-1
DNA: TGTGCCAGCAGTTTATGGCAGGGGCCCTTGAACACTGAAGCTTTCTTT
CDR3: CASSLWQGPLNTEAFF

V: TRBV28
D: TRBD2
size: -
J: TRBJ2-7
DNA: TGTGCCAGCAGGTTCCTAGCGGGAAGCGACGAGCAGTACTTC
CDR3: CASRFLAGSDEQYF

V: TRBV7-8
D: -
size: -
J: TRBJ2-5
DNA: TGTGCCAGCAGCTTAGGGCGGCTGCCAGAGACCCAGTACTTC
CDR3: CASSLGRLPETQYF

V: TRBV19
D: -
size: few
J: TRBJ2-1
DNA: TGTGCCAGTAGTTTCGAGGAGAGCTCCTACAATGAGCAGTTCTTC
CDR3: CASSFEESSYNEQFF

V: TRBV6-1
D: TRBD2
size: few
J: TRBJ2-7
DNA: TGTGCCAGTACTACTAGCGGGAGGGCCTACGAGCAGTACTTC
CDR3: CASTTSGRAYEQYF

V: TRBV11-1
D: -
size: -
J: TRBJ2-1
DNA: TGTGCCAGCATTGCACGAGGGGGGGCCCTCCACAATGAGCAGTTCTTC
CDR3: CASIARGGALHNEQFF

V: TRBV14
D: TRBD2
size: -
J: TRBJ2-1
DNA: TGTGCCAGCAGCCGCGCCCTAGCGGGAACGGAGCAGTTCTTC
CDR3: CASSRALAGTEQFF

V: TRBV6-1
D: -
size: -
J: TRBJ1-1
DNA: TGTGCCAGCAGTGACAGGCCCACTGAAGCTTTCTTT
CDR3: CASSDRPTEAFF

V: TRBV29-1
D: -
size: -
J: TRBJ1-1
DNA: TGCAGCGCCCAACAGGGTTTGAGCACTGAAGCTTTCTTT
CDR3: CSAQQGLSTEAFF

V: TRBV5-1
D: TRBD2
size: -
J: TRBJ2-1
DNA: TGCGCCAGCAGCTTGGGAGCGGGAGGGCCGCCCTACAATGAGCAGTTCTTC
CDR3: CASSLGAGGPPYNEQFF

V: TRBV19
D: -
size: few
J: TRBJ2-1
DNA: TGTGCCAGTAGGCGAACTAGCAGGGGGTGGTTCTTC
CDR3: CASRRTSRGWFF

V: TRBV9
D: TRBD2
size: few
J: TRBJ2-7
DNA: TGTGCCAGCAGCGTAGTTTCTAGCGGGAGGGCGGCCTCCTACGAGCAGTACTTC
CDR3: CASSVVSSGRAASYEQYF

V: TRBV29-1
D: -
size: -
J: TRBJ1-4
DNA: TGCAGCGTTGGCGGTCTCGGGGGAAATGAAAAACTGTTTTTT
CDR3: CSVGGLGGNEKLFF

V: TRBV18
D: -
size: few
J: TRBJ1-2
DNA: TGTGCCAGCTCAACGGGGGGTCCCCATGGCTACACCTTC
CDR3: CASSTGGPHGYTF

V: TRBV4-2
D: -
size: few
J: TRBJ1-3
DNA: TGTGCCAGCAGCCTCTACGCCAGGGGCCTGGCTGGAAACACCATATATTTT
CDR3: CASSLYARGLAGNTIYF

V: TRBV11-2
D: -
size: -
J: TRBJ2-1
DNA: TGTGCCAGCAGCTTGTGGCGGGGCGCGACCAATGAGCAGTTCTTC
CDR3: CASSLWRGATNEQFF

V: TRBV5-1
D: TRBD2
size: -
J: TRBJ2-1
DNA: TGCGCCAGCAGCCCCCGGACTAGCGGGGGGACGGAGCAGTTCTTC
CDR3: CASSPRTSGGTEQFF

V: TRBV9
D: -
size: -
J: TRBJ2-3
DNA: TGTGCCAGCAGCTCCCGGTCTTCGGCGGGCACAGATACGCAGTATTTT
CDR3: CASSSRSSAGTDTQYF

V: TRBV6-5
D: -
size: -
J: TRBJ2-1
DNA: TGTGCCAGCAGTACAGCATACTACAATGAGCAGTTCTTC
CDR3: CASSTAYYNEQFF

V: TRBV5-1
D: -
size: few
J: TRBJ1-4
DNA: TGCGCCAGCAGCTTCACATCAGTGGGCGAAAAACTGTTTTTT
CDR3: CASSFTSVGEKLFF

V: TRBV7-2
D: TRBD2
size: -
J: TRBJ2-1
DNA: TGTGCCAGCAGCTTAGGACTAGCGGGAGGAAATGAGCAGTTCTTC
CDR3: CASSLGLAGGNEQFF

V: TRBV7-9
D: -
size: -
J: TRBJ2-1
DNA: TGTGCCAGCAGCTTACAGGGAACACACTACAATGAGCAGTTCTTC
CDR3: CASSLQGTHYNEQFF

V: TRBV29-1
D: -
size: few
J: TRBJ2-7
DNA: TGCAGCGTCGTGGGGGAACGCGGGGACTTGTCCTACGAGCAGTACTTC
CDR3: CSVVGERGDLSYEQYF

V: TRBV2
D: -
size: few
J: TRBJ2-5
DNA: TGTGCCAGCAGTGGACCCAAACAGGAGACCCAGTACTTC
CDR3: CASSGPKQETQYF

V: TRBV28
D: TRBD1
size: few
J: TRBJ1-5
DNA: TGTGCCAGCAGTTCCCCTACAGGGGGGAGGAAGCCCCAGCATTTT
CDR3: CASSSPTGGRKPQHF

V: TRBV2
D: -
size: -
J: TRBJ1-2
DNA: TGTGCCAGCAGTGAGGCGGGTTACACCTTC
CDR3: CASSEAGYTF

V: TRBV20-1
D: -
size: few
J: TRBJ2-5
DNA: TGCAGTGCTGGGCGCCAAGAGACCCAGTACTTC
CDR3: CSAGRQETQYF

V: TRBV28
D: TRBD1
size: few
J: TRBJ1-5
DNA: TGTGCCAGCAGTACCCCCGGGACAGGGAGATTGCCCCAGCATTTT
CDR3: CASSTPGTGRLPQHF

V: TRBV2
D: TRBD2
size: -
J: TRBJ2-1
DNA: TGTGCCAGCAGGGCCGTCACTAGCGGGGGTCCCGGAGAGCAGTTCTTC
CDR3: CASRAVTSGGPGEQFF

V: TRBV5-1
D: TRBD2
size: -
J: TRBJ2-1
DNA: TGCGCCAGCAGCTTGGCTCGGCTAGCGGGAATGGGAGATGAGCAGTTCTTC
CDR3: CASSLARLAGMGDEQFF

V: TRBV20-1
D: -
size: -
J: TRBJ2-7
DNA: TGCAGCTTTTACGGGGGTGACGAGCAGTACTTC
CDR3: CSFYGGDEQYF

V: TRBV28
D: -
size: -
J: TRBJ2-7
DNA: TGTGCCAGCCTTGATGGCAGGTCCTACGAGCAGTACTTC
CDR3: CASLDGRSYEQYF

V: TRBV11-3
D: TRBD1
size: once
J: TRBJ1-1
DNA: TGTGCCAGCAGCGAGACAGGGGGAGCTTTCTTT
CDR3: CASSETGGAFF

V: TRBV30
D: TRBD1
size: few
J: TRBJ1-1
DNA: TGTGCCTGGAGTGTATTCCGCCCGACAGGGGGTTCGAAAACTGAAGCTTTCTTT
CDR3: CAWSVFRPTGGSKTEAFF

V: TRBV11-2
D: TRBD1
size: few
J: TRBJ2-5
DNA: TGTGCCAGCAGCCACAGGGGGCGAGGGTACCAAGAGACCCAGTACTTC
CDR3: CASSHRGRGYQETQYF

V: TRBV19
D: TRBD1
size: -
J: TRBJ1-1
DNA: TGTGCCAGTAGTATTCCGGGACAGGTTTTCGGAGCTTTCTTT
CDR3: CASSIPGQVFGAFF

V: TRBV2
D: TRBD1
size: few
J: TRBJ1-5
DNA: TGTGCCAGCAGTGAAAGGGACAGAGGGTGGAATCAGCCCCAGCATTTT
CDR3: CASSERDRGWNQPQHF

V: TRBV5-1
D: TRBD2
size: -
J: TRBJ2-1
DNA: TGCGCCAGCAGCCCTGGTACTAGCGGGGCTTACAATGAGCAGTTCTTC
CDR3: CASSPGTSGAYNEQFF

V: TRBV5-1
D: -
size: few
J: TRBJ1-5
DNA: TGCGCCAGCAGCGTAGGGGACACCAATCAGCCCCAGCATTTT
CDR3: CASSVGDTNQPQHF

V: TRBV5-1
D: -
size: -
J: TRBJ2-2
DNA: TGCGCCAGCAAAGTCAGCACAGGGAGCGCCGGGGAGCTGTTTTTT
CDR3: CASKVSTGSAGELFF

V: TRBV19
D: -
size: few
J: TRBJ2-1
DNA: TGTGCCAGCGGCTGGTCGGGACAATCCTACAATGAGCAGTTCTTC
CDR3: CASGWSGQSYNEQFF

V: TRBV7-9
D: -
size: few
J: TRBJ1-1
DNA: TGTGCCAGCAGCTCCAGGTACACTGAAGCTTTCTTT
CDR3: CASSSRYTEAFF

V: TRBV27
D: -
size: -
J: TRBJ2-2
DNA: TGTGCCAGCAGTTCAGGGGAAGCCGGGGAGCTGTTTTTT
CDR3: CASSSGEAGELFF

V: TRBV18
D: TRBD2
size: -
J: TRBJ2-1
DNA: TGTGCCAGCTCAGCCACTAGCGGGCGGTACAATGAGCAGTTCTTC
CDR3: CASSATSGRYNEQFF

V: TRBV28
D: TRBD1
size: few
J: TRBJ1-1
DNA: TGTGCCAGCAGTTTAGATACCGGGACAGGGGCACGAACGACTGAAGCTTTCTTT
CDR3: CASSLDTGTGARTTEAFF